This paragraph covers one TCR beta chain sequence. This CDR3 has 14 amino acids. The germline gives CDR1 MNHEY, CDR2 SMNVEV (reference sequence). Trimming shortened V by 0 bases and J by 3 bases, and 6 bases separated the two germline ends. These data originate in a study of cytomegalovirus exposure and HLA in healthy donors. In the PCR, 60 Vbeta and 13 Jbeta primers were used. Clones were read by immunoSEQ multiplex PCR, and TCRdb kept only the in-frame ones, dropping some. The sample records around 100,000 clones, over 65% being singletons. The V and J genes are TRBV27 and TRBJ1-3; the D is unclear. The sample consisted of PBMCs. This receptor was obtained from a man aged 40-50 years in good health and CMV-seronegative. The CDR3 sequence is CASSLSTNGNTIYF. Written as DNA, the CDR3 is TGTGCCAGCAGTTTATCAACAAATGGAAACACCATATATTTT.